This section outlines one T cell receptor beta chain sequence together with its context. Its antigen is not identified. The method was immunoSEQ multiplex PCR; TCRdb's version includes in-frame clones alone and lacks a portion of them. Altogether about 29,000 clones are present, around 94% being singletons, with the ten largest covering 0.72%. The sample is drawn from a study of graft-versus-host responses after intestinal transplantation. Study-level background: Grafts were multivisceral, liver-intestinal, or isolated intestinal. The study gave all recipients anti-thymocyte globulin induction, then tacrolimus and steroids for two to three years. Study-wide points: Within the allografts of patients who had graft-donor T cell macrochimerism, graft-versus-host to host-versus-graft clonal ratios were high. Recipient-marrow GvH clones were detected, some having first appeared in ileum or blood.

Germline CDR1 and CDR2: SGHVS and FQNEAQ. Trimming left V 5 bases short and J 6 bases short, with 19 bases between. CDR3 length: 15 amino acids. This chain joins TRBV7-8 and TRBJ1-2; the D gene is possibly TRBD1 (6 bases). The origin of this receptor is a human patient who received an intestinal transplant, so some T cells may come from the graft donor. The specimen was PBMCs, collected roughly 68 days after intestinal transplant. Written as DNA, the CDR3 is TGTGCCAGCAGCCCCCTAAGGACAGCCCCCGATGGCTACACCTTC. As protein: CASSPLRTAPDGYTF.